The 8 T cell receptor beta chains below were found in one sample sequenced in a study of shared clonotypes between healthy human individuals. Clones were sequenced by immunoSEQ multiplex PCR, and TCRdb holds only the in-frame ones, with some missing. The table shows roughly 2,500,000 clones, with roughly 93% occurring only once. Material: naive CD4+ T cells from PBMCs. Subset: CD45RA+ positively selected. Every receptor here comes from a man younger than 35 in good health. Some clones in this sample may be carry-over from other donors' samples.

The V gene is TRBV28, the J gene TRBJ1-2; unclear D gene. Trimming took off 8 bases at V and 2 bases at J, with 12 bases between the two ends. CDR1 MDHEN and CDR2 SYDVKM come from the germline V gene. The CDR3 totals 13 residues. Here the CDR3 reads CASDGSRNYGYTF. DNA of the CDR3: TGTGCCAGCGACGGGTCAAGGAACTATGGCTACACCTTC.

V and J are TRBV29-1 and TRBJ2-3; no clear D gene. This CDR3 has 12 residues. Germline CDR1 is SQVTM and CDR2 is ANQGSEA. The CDR3: CSYVTGTDTQYF. CDR3 nucleotide sequence: TGCAGTTATGTGACTGGCACAGATACGCAGTATTTT.

This clone showed up just once. Other DNA sequences in the same sample also yield this CDR3. The J gene is TRBJ2-1, the V gene TRBV9; 7 nucleotides match TRBD2. This CDR3 contains 15 residues. The V gene's germline CDR1 is SGDLS and CDR2 YYNGEE. The J segment lost 3 bases and the V segment lost 0 bases, leaving 3 bases of the junction unmatched. In nucleotides, the CDR3 is TGTGCCAGCAGCGTAGTTGGCGGGAGCTACAATGAGCAGTTCTTC. Translated, it gives CASSVVGGSYNEQFF.

On this clone: This CDR3 is also generated by other DNA sequences in the sample. This rearrangement joins TRBV5-1 to TRBJ2-3; D is ambiguous. CDR1 and CDR2 from the germline V gene are SGHRS and YFSETQ. This CDR3 comprises 14 residues. The V gene lost 0 bases and the J gene lost 0 bases, with 5 bases spanning the gap. The CDR3: CASSLVPSTDTQYF. The DNA for the CDR3 is TGCGCCAGCAGCTTGGTTCCTAGCACAGATACGCAGTATTTT.

This chain uses TRBV5-1 with TRBJ2-7; 8 nucleotides match TRBD1. This CDR3 contains 15 residues. Germline V lookup: CDR1 SGHRS, CDR2 YFSETQ. V gave up 0 bases and J gave up 2 bases; unmatched junction bases: 4. CDR3 nucleotides: TGCGCCAGCAGCTTGGTGGACAGGGCTCCCTACGAGCAGTACTTC. Its protein is CASSLVDRAPYEQYF. The whole variable domain, filled in from reference TRBV5-1 and TRBJ2-7, reads KAGVTQTPRYLIKTRGQQVTLSCSPISGHRSVSWYQQTPGQGLQFLFEYFSETQRNKGNFPGRFSGRQFSNSRSEMNVSTLELGDSALYLCASSLVDRAPYEQYFGPGTRLTVT.

The chain employs TRBV5-1 and TRBJ2-1; D call uncertain. Germline V gene lookup returns CDR1 SGHRS and CDR2 YFSETQ. CDR3 length: 15 amino acids. Trimming took off 1 base at V and 4 bases at J, with 12 bases between the two ends. CDR3 sequence: CASSLNSPTYNEQFF. The DNA of the CDR3 is TGCGCCAGCAGCTTGAACAGCCCTACATACAATGAGCAGTTCTTC.

This chain links TRBV21-1 with TRBJ2-5. TRBV21-1 is deemed a pseudogene. This CDR3 is built from 14 residues. The CDR3 nucleotides read TGTGCCAGCAGCATAGGGCACCAACAAGAGACCCAGTACTTC. Translated, it gives CASSIGHQQETQYF.

This CDR3 is CASSITRGTEAFF. The CDR3 DNA sequence: TGTGCCAGTAGTATAACGAGGGGCACTGAAGCTTTCTTT. The gene calls are TRBV19 and TRBJ1-1; possibly TRBD1 for D (5 bases). There are 13 residues in the CDR3. The V end lost 2 bases, the J end lost 4 bases, and 8 bases lay between the germline ends. CDR1 LNHDA and CDR2 SQIVND come from the germline V gene (reference sequence).